These 14 T cell receptor beta chains originate from one sample sequenced in a study of tissue T cells after allogeneic stem cell transplantation. Indicated time point: mouse harvest day 14 after allogeneic transplant. Tail vein injection delivered 10^7 T-cell-depleted bone marrow cells and 10^6 splenic CD5+ T cells. Only in-frame clones appear in the TCRdb table, and some are missing; sequencing was by immunoSEQ multiplex PCR. The sample holds under 9,000 clones, about 35% seen once. The sequenced sample consisted of skin. These receptors were collected from a female BALB/c mouse given C57BL/6 T cells with graft-versus-host disease after an allogeneic hematopoietic cell transplant.

This clone showed up just a few times. Gene names denote mouse genes. The CDR3 extends 1 residue past the end of the read, so its final part is completed from the germline J gene. This sequence joins TRBV13-1 and TRBJ2-3; D remains ambiguous. Germline CDR1 and CDR2: NSHNY and SYGAGN. V dropped 0 bases and J dropped 1 base, with 0 bases sitting between them. The CDR3 spans 12 residues. CDR3 sequence: CASSDGAETLYF. The CDR3 DNA, read in part, is TGTGCCAGCAGTGATGGTGCAGAAACGCTGTAT.

Comments on this clone: The genes are named according to mouse. Sequencing ends 1 residue short of the CDR3 end; the germline J gene provides the rest. This chain joins TRBV14 and TRBJ2-7; 11 bases agree with TRBD2. This CDR3 has 14 amino acids. The V segment lost 1 base and the J segment 3 bases; nucleotides outside the gene matches: 0. The germline V gene has CDR1 SGHDT and CDR2 FRDEAV. The covered CDR3 bases are TGTGCCAGCAGTTTCGACTGGGGGGGCTATGAACAGTAC. Translation: CASSFDWGGYEQY. The whole CDR3 sequence reads CASSFDWGGYEQYF.

Relative to its sample, this clone is medium-sized. Genes here carry mouse names. The read comes to an end 1 residue before the CDR3 does, leaving the germline J gene to fill in the end. V is TRBV16 and J is TRBJ2-7; TRBD1 aligns across 8 bases. Trimming at V came to 2 bases and at J to 3 bases, leaving 3 bases not matched to a gene. The CDR3 spans 14 residues. The germline gives CDR1 SGHSA, CDR2 FRNQAP. The CDR3 is CASSLQGAIYEQYF. The covered CDR3 bases are TGTGCAAGCAGCTTACAGGGGGCCATCTATGAACAGTAC. Using reference TRBV16 and TRBJ2-7 for the parts outside the CDR3, the full variable domain is NAGVIQTPRHKVTGKGQEATLWCEPISGHSAVFWYRQTIVQGLEFLTYFRNQAPIDDSGMPKERFSAQMPNQSHSTLKIQSTQPQDSAVYLCASSLQGAIYEQYFGPGTRLTVL.

Sample share makes this clone medium-sized (0.01 to 0.1%). Mouse names are used for the genes. The read terminates 1 residue ahead of where the CDR3 ends, so the germline J gene completes it. The chain joins TRBV4 to TRBJ1-5; possibly TRBD1 for D (5 bases). CDR3 length: 14 amino acids. The germline V and J ends were trimmed by 4 bases and 3 bases, with 10 bases remaining between them. The germline gives CDR1 LGHDT, CDR2 YNNKQL (reference sequence). Here the CDR3 reads CASSSREGNQAPLF. The sequenced CDR3 bases are TGTGCCAGCAGCTCCAGGGAAGGCAACCAGGCTCCGCTT.

Notes on this clone: Genes here carry mouse names. The read halts 1 residue ahead of the CDR3 end, with the missing end drawn from the germline J gene. The V and J genes are TRBV19 and TRBJ2-5; 7 nucleotides agree with TRBD1. V gave up 5 bases and J gave up 6 bases; unmatched junction bases: 6. This CDR3 contains 13 residues. In germline, CDR1 is FNHDT, CDR2 SITEND (reference sequence). CDR3 residues: CASSTGVGDTQYF. The part of the CDR3 DNA that was read is TGTGCCAGCAGCACAGGGGTGGGGGACACCCAGTAC.

In the case of this clone: These gene names are mouse names. The sequence runs out 1 residue before the end of the CDR3; the remainder is reconstructed from the germline J gene. The rearrangement links TRBV16 to TRBJ2-2; 7 nucleotides agree with TRBD1. The ends lost 4 bases at V and 1 base at J; junction bases unmatched: 3. The CDR3 sequence is 15 residues long. Per germline, CDR1 SGHSA and CDR2 FRNQAP. CDR3 amino acids: CASSYTGVNTGQLYF. Incomplete CDR3 DNA: TGTGCAAGCAGCTACACAGGGGTAAACACCGGGCAGCTCTAC.

A remark on this clone: The gene names here belong to mouse. The read finishes 1 residue shy of the CDR3 end, and the germline J gene is used to complete it. The V call is TRBV23, the J call TRBJ1-1. CDR1 KGHTA and CDR2 FQNQQP come from the germline V gene. The CDR3 is made up of 13 amino acids. The part of the CDR3 DNA that was read is TGCTCCAGCAGTCAACTGGGGCACACAGAAGTCTTC. Protein: CSSSQLGHTEVF. The full-length CDR3 reads as CSSSQLGHTEVFF.

A few counts support this clone. Mouse names are used for the genes. The read terminates 1 residue ahead of where the CDR3 ends, so the germline J gene completes it. The V call is TRBV26, the J call TRBJ1-1; the match to TRBD1 covers 9 bases. The germline V gene encodes CDR1 KGHPV and CDR2 FQNQEV (reference sequence). Unmatched junction bases numbered 3, after V lost 2 bases and J lost 5 bases. The CDR3 length is 14 residues. This chain's CDR3 is CASSLPGTGTEVFF. CDR3 DNA, as far as it was read: TGTGCCAGCAGTCTGCCGGGGACAGGGACAGAAGTCTTC.

Of note for this clone: A much larger clone sits a single nucleotide away, making a read error possible. Mouse gene names apply. The CDR3 end lies 1 residue beyond the end of the read and is filled in from the germline J gene. The same CDR3 can be traced to other DNA sequences in this sample. This chain connects TRBV26 to TRBJ1-3; 7 bases align to TRBD1. After removal of 4 bases from V and 2 bases from J, the junction contained 2 bases not matched to a gene. CDR1 KGHPV and CDR2 FQNQEV come from the germline V gene (reference sequence). The CDR3 contains 14 residues. The sequenced CDR3 bases are TGTGCCAGCAGTCCCGACAGGGCTGGAAATACGCTCTAT. Residues: CASSPDRAGNTLY. The entire CDR3 sequence reads CASSPDRAGNTLYF.

This clone came up a few times. Germline and genes: mouse. The CDR3 end lies 1 residue beyond the end of the read and is filled in from the germline J gene. Other DNA sequences in this sample translate to the same CDR3. This chain links TRBV26 with TRBJ1-3; 9 bases match TRBD1. This CDR3 has 14 amino acids. V gave up 4 bases and J gave up 3 bases; unmatched junction bases: 1. Germline V gene lookup returns CDR1 KGHPV and CDR2 FQNQEV (reference sequence). CDR3 sequence reads: CASSPGQGGNTLYF. Partial CDR3 DNA: TGTGCCAGCAGTCCGGGACAGGGTGGAAATACGCTCTAT.

With respect to this clone: The germline and genes are mouse ones. The read ends 1 residue shy of where the CDR3 ends; the end is completed using the germline J gene. The chain employs TRBV26 and TRBJ1-1, with D unclear. The length of the CDR3 is 13 residues. The V gene lost 4 bases and the J gene lost 0 bases, with 6 bases spanning the gap. Germline CDR1 is KGHPV and CDR2 is FQNQEV (reference sequence). The covered CDR3 bases are TGTGCCAGCAGTCGGCAGTCAAACACAGAAGTCTTC. Translation gives CASSRQSNTEVF. The whole CDR3 protein is CASSRQSNTEVFF.

This clone was seen a few times. The gene names here belong to mouse. The read falls 1 residue short of the CDR3 end, and the missing part is taken from the germline J gene. The chain joins TRBV23 to TRBJ1-2. Germline assignment: CDR1 KGHTA and CDR2 FQNQQP. The CDR3 loop spans 13 amino acids. Incomplete CDR3 DNA: TGCTCCAGCAACGGGACCCCAAACTCCGACTACACC. This gives the protein CSSNGTPNSDYT. The complete CDR3 reads CSSNGTPNSDYTF.

This clone showed up just a few times. The gene names here belong to mouse. The CDR3 end falls 1 residue outside the read, so it is completed with the germline J gene. The chain carries TRBV26 and TRBJ2-4, with a weak D call TRBD2 (5 bases). Germline assignment: CDR1 KGHPV and CDR2 FQNQEV (reference sequence). The ends were cut back, 4 bases at V and 0 bases at J, with 8 bases in the middle. CDR3 length: 14 amino acids. The sequenced CDR3 bases are TGTGCCAGCAGTCCCTACTGGAGTCAAAACACCTTGTAC. Encoded protein: CASSPYWSQNTLY. The full CDR3 is CASSPYWSQNTLYF.

Note on this clone: Gene names refer to mouse genes. The read ends 1 residue before the CDR3 terminus; that terminus is restored from the germline J gene. The chain employs TRBV26 and TRBJ1-4; D remains ambiguous. The V end was cut by 0 bases, the J end by 5 bases, with 4 bases between. Germline CDR1 and CDR2: KGHPV and FQNQEV (reference sequence). This CDR3 is built from 13 residues. The CDR3 spells CASSLSINERLFF. Partial CDR3 DNA: TGTGCCAGCAGTCTGTCGATAAACGAAAGATTATTT.